This T cell receptor (beta chain) was obtained from a study of blood T cell repertoires in COVID-19. As for the study in general: Both acute and convalescent COVID-19 samples were obtained from the United States, Italy and Spain.

Generated by immunoSEQ multiplex PCR, the TCRdb table keeps only in-frame clones and is missing some. The top ten clones hold less than 3.5% of a sample with 250,000 to 350,000 clones, 90% of them seen once. During active infection, Seattle patients enrolled and were then monitored through disease. Germline V gives CDR1 SNHLY, CDR2 FYNNEI. The CDR3 loop spans 15 amino acids. With V trimmed by 7 bases and J by 2 bases, 7 bases remained unmatched. The clonotype was recovered from a woman in her twenties or thirties with COVID-19, enrolled during active disease. The rearrangement joins TRBV2 to TRBJ2-7, with 11 bases matching TRBD1. Sequenced input: peripheral blood. The CDR3, as DNA: TGTGCCAGCAAAGTTTCGGGACAGGGGGCCTACGAGCAGTACTTC. The encoded protein is CASKVSGQGAYEQYF.